The T cell receptor beta chain under discussion was sequenced for a study of cytomegalovirus exposure and HLA in healthy donors. Study information: Among several hundred genotyped donors, around 80% fell in the Caucasian-associated ancestry cluster.

The CDR3 covers 14 residues. CDR1 and CDR2 (germline): SGHRS, YFSETQ. V shed 0 bases and J shed 5 bases, with 11 bases lying between them. Study-level findings and limits: A later analysis reportedly found fewer N-insertions in an Asian-associated ancestry cluster than the approximately 700-donor mean.

The primer mix had 60 Vbeta and 13 Jbeta primers. Sequencing was performed with immunoSEQ multiplex PCR; in TCRdb, only in-frame clones are kept and a portion is missing. The sample lists roughly 150,000 clones, 73% occurring once. Remarks on this clone: Its target is unknown.

The sample was PBMCs. This clonotype was sampled from a woman aged 18 to 35 in good health and CMV-seropositive. The chain is built from TRBV5-1 and TRBJ2-5; TRBD2 might be the D (6 bases). CDR3 region: CASSLVTSWETQYF. The CDR3, as DNA: TGCGCCAGCAGCTTGGTCACTAGCTGGGAGACCCAGTACTTC.